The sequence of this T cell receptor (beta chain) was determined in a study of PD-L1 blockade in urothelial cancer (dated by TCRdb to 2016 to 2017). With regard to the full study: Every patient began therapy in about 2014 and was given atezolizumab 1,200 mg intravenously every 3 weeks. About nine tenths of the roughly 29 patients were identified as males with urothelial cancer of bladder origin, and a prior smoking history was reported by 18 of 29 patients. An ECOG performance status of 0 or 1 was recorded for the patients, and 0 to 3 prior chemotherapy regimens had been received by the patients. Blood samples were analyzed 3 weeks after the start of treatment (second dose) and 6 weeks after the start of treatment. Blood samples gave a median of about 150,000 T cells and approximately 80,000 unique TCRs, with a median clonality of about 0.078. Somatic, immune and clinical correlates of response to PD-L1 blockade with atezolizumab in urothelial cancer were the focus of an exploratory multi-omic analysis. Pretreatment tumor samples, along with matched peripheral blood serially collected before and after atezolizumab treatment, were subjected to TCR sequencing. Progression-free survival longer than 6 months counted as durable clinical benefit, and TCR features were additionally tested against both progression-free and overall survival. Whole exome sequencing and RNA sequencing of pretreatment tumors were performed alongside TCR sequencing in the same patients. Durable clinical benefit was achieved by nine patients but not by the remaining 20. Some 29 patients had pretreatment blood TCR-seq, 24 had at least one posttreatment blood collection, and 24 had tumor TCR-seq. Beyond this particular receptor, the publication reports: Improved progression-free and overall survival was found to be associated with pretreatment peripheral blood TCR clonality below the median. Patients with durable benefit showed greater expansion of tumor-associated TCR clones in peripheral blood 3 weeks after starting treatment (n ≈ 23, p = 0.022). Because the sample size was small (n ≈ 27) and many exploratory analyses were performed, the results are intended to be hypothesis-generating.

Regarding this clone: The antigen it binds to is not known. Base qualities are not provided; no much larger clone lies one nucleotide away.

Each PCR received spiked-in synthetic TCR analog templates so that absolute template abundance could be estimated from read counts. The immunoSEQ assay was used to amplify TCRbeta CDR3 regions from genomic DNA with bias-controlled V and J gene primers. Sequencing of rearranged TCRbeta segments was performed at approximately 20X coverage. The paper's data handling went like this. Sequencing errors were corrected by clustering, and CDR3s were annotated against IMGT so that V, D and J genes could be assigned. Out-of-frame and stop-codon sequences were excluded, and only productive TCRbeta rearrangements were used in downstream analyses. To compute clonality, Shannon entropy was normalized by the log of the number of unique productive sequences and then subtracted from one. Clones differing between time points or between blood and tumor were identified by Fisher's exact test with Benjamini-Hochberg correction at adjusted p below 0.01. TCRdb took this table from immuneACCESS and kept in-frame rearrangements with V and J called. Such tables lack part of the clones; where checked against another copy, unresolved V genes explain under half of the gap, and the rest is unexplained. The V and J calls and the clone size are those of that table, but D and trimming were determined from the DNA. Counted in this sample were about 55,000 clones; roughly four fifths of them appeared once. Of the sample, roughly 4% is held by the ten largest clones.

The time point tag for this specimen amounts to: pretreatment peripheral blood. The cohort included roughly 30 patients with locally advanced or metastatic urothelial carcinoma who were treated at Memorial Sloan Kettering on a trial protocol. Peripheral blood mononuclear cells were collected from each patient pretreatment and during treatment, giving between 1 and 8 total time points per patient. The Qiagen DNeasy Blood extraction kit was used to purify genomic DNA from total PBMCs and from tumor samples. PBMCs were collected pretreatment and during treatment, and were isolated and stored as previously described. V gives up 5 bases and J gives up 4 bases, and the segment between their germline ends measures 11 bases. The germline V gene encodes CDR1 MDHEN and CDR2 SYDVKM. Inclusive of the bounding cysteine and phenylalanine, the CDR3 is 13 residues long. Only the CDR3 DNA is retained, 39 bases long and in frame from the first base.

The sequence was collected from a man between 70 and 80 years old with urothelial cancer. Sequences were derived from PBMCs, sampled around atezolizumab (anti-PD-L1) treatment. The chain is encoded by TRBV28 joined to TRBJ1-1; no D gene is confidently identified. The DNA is TGTGCCAGCAGTGCGGACGGGAGCACTGAAGCTTTCTTT. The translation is CASSADGSTEAFF.